The source of this T cell receptor (beta chain) is a study of OX40 agonist ivuxolimab in advanced cancers. Whole-study context: Given to patients was ivuxolimab, an agonistic anti-OX40 (CD134) antibody. Under the entry rules, prior anti-PD-1, anti-PD-L1 or anti-CTLA-4 therapy was allowed, and about 40% had some.

The CDR3 totals 14 residues. V lost 4 bases and J 2 bases, leaving 12 bases between the germline ends. Germline loops: CDR1 ENHRY, CDR2 SYGVKD. Clones were read by immunoSEQ multiplex PCR, and TCRdb kept only the in-frame ones, dropping some. This repertoire shows about 8,700 clones, roughly nine tenths found once; its top ten account for more than 15%. The receptor comes from an adult with an advanced solid tumor such as melanoma, head and neck, liver or kidney cancer. The chain joins TRBV10-3 to TRBJ2-7; maybe TRBD2 (6 bases). The sequencing here drew on CD4+ or CD8+ T cells sorted from blood, taken in a trial of the OX40 agonist ivuxolimab. The CDR3 reads CAISAGLKTYEQYF. The CDR3 nucleotides are TGTGCCATCAGTGCAGGACTAAAGACCTACGAGCAGTACTTC.